This T cell receptor (beta chain) is from a study of identical twins' blood T cells. Likely shared infections and vaccines: all three twin pairs were reared together. Overall study findings and caveats: Shared CDR3 clonotype counts tracked mainly the product of cloneset sizes. Top TCRbeta clonotypes were shared more with twin than unrelated donors.

This clonotype was recorded a few times. What it binds is unknown. Both ends of each TCR cDNA library bore sample-specific barcodes. TCRdb fed the 5' RACE reads into MiXCR, producing one record per CDR3 protein. The sample includes 350,000 to 400,000 distinct CDR3 sequences, about 28% of them seen just once. Losses at the gene ends were 3 bases for V and 4 bases for J; bases not matched to a gene: 15. Germline lookup yields CDR1 SGHVS and CDR2 FQNEAQ. This CDR3 spans 18 amino acids. The clonotype comes from a woman aged 18-49 years in good health. Source material: PBMCs. The chain combines TRBV7-8 with TRBJ1-1; 9 nucleotides agree with TRBD1. Here the CDR3 reads CASSFHVPGQGASTEAFF. CDR3 in DNA: TGTGCCAGCAGCTTTCATGTCCCGGGACAGGGTGCGAGCACTGAAGCTTTCTTT.